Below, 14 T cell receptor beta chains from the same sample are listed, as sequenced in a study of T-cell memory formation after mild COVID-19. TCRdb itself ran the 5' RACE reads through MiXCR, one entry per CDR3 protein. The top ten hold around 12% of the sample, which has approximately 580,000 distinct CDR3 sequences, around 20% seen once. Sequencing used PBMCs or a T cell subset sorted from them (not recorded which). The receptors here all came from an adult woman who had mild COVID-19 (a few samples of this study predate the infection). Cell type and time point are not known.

CDR3 sequence (DNA): TGCAGCGTTGGACAGGGCTATAGGGACGGAGCGGAAGAGCAGTACTTC. Translation gives CSVGQGYRDGAEEQYF. The chain has TRBV29-1 and TRBJ2-7, with TRBD1 matching over 7 bases. The CDR3 runs 16 residues. V lost 4 bases and J lost 7; bases outside the gene matches: 19. Looked up from germline, CDR1 is SQVTM and CDR2 is ANQGSEA.

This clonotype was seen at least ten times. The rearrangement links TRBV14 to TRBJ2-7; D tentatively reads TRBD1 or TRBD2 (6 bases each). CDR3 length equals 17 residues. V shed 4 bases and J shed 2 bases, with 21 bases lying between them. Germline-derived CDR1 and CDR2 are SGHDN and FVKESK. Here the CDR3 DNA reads TGTGCCAGCAGCCTAACCCTGGGGGGCGGTGTCACCTACGAGCAGTACTTC. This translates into CASSLTLGGGVTYEQYF.

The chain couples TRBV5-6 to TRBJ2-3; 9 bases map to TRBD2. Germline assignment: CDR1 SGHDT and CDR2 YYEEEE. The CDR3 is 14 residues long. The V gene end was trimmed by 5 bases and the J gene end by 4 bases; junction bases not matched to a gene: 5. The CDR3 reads CASRGVAGADTQYF. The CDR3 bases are TGTGCCAGCAGAGGGGTAGCGGGGGCAGATACGCAGTATTTT.

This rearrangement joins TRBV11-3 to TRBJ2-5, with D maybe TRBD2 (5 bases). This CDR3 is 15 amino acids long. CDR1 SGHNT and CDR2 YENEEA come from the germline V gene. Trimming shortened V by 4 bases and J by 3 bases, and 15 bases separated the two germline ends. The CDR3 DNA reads TGTGCCAGCAGCTCTGCTTGGACTCTTAAAGAGACCCAGTACTTC. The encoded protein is CASSSAWTLKETQYF.

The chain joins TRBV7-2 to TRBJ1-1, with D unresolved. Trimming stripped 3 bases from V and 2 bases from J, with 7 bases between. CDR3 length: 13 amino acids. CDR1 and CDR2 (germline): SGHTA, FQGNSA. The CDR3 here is CASSFGYNTEAFF. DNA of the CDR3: TGTGCCAGCAGCTTTGGGTATAACACTGAAGCTTTCTTT.

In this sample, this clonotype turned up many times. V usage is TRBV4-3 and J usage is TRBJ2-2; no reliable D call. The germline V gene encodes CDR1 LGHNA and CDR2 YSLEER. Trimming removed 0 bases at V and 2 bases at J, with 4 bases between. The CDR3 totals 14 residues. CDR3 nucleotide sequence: TGCGCCAGCAGCCAAGACCCCAACACCGGGGAGCTGTTTTTT. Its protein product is CASSQDPNTGELFF.

CDR3 amino acids: CATSDLGSSRYF. Written as DNA, the CDR3 is TGTGCCACCAGTGATTTGGGGTCCTCGAGGTACTTC. The chain employs TRBV24-1 and TRBJ2-4; D gene unclear. Trimming shortened V by 0 bases and J by 15 bases, and 11 bases separated the two germline ends. CDR3 size: 12 residues. CDR1 is KGHDR, CDR2 SFDVKD, per germline.

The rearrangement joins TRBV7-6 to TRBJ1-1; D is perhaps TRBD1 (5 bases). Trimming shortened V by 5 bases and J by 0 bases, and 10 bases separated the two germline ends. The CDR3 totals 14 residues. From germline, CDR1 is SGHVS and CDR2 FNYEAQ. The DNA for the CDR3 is TGTGCCAGCAGCGGGGGATACATGAACACTGAAGCTTTCTTT. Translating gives CASSGGYMNTEAFF.

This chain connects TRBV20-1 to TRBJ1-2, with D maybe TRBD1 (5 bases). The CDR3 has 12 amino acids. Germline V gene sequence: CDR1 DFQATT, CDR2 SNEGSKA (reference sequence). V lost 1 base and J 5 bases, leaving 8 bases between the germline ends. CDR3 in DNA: TGCAGTGCTAGAGGGGGGGAGTATGGCTACACCTTC. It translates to CSARGGEYGYTF.

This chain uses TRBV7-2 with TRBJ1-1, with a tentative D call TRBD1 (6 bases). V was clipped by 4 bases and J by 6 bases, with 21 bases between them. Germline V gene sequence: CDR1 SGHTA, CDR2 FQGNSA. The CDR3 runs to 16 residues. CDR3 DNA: TGTGCCAGCAGCTCTCCTGAGCGCACGGGGGCGCCTGAAGCTTTCTTT. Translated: CASSSPERTGAPEAFF.

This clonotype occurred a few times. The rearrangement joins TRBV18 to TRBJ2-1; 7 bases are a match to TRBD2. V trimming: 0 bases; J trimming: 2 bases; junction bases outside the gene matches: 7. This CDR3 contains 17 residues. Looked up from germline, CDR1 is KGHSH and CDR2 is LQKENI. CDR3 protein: CASSPPSRLAAYNEQFF. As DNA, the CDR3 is TGTGCCAGCTCACCACCGAGTCGGCTAGCGGCCTACAATGAGCAGTTCTTC.

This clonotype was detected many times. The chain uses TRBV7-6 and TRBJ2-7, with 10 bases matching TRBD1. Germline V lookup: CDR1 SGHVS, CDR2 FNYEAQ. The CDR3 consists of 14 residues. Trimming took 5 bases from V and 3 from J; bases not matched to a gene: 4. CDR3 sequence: CASSAGQGIYEQYF. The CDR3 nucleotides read TGTGCCAGCAGCGCGGGACAGGGGATCTACGAGCAGTACTTC.

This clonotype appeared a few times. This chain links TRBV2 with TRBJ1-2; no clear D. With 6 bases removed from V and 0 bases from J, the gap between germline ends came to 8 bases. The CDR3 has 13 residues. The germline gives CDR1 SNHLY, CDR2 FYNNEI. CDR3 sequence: CASSRISNYGYTF. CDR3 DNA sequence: TGTGCCAGCAGCAGGATTTCTAACTATGGCTACACCTTC. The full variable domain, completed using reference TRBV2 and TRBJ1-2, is EPEVTQTPSHQVTQMGQEVILRCVPISNHLYFYWYRQILGQKVEFLVSFYNNEISEKSEIFDDQFSVERPDGSNFTLKIRSTKLEDSAMYFCASSRISNYGYTFGSGTRLTVV.

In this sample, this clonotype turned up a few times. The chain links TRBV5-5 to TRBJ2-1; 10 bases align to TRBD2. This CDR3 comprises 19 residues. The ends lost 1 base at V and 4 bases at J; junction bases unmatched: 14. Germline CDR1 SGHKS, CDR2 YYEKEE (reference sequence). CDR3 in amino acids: CASSLTWGSSGGPYNEQFF. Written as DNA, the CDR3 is TGTGCCAGCAGCTTGACGTGGGGGTCTAGCGGGGGCCCATACAATGAGCAGTTCTTC.